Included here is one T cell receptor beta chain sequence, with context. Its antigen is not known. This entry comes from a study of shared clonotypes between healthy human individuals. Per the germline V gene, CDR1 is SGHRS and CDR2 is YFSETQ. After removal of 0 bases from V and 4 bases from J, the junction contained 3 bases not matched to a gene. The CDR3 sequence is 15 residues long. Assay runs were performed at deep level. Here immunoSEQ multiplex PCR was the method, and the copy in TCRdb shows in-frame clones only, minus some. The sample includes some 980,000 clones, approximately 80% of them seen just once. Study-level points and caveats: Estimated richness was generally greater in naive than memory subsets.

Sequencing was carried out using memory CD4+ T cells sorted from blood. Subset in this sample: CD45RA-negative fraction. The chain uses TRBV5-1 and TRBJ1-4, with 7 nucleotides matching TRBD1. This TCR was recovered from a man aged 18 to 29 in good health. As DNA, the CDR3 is TGCGCCAGCAGCTTGGGCTCAGGGGGTAATGAAAAACTGTTTTTT. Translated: CASSLGSGGNEKLFF.